These T cell receptor beta chains were read from a single sample in a study of identical twins. TCRdb recomputed calls from the 5' RACE reads with MiXCR, one row per CDR3 protein. The table records 350,000 to 450,000 distinct CDR3 sequences, approximately 17% of them present only once. Sequencing was carried out using naive T cells sorted from blood. These receptor sequences come from a man between 45 and 60 years old in good health. Both conserved end residues are part of each CDR3.

V: TRBV28
J: TRBJ2-6
CDR3: CASSLWGQGSGANVLTF

V: TRBV18
J: TRBJ1-6
CDR3: CASSMGRSDPLHF

V: TRBV6-2/TRBV6-3
J: TRBJ2-7
CDR3: CASRGPRDRATAQYF

V: TRBV7-8
J: TRBJ2-4
CDR3: CASSGRGLDGNIQYF

V: TRBV5-6
J: TRBJ2-3
CDR3: CASSSLAGSSTDTQYF

V: TRBV10-3
J: TRBJ2-2
CDR3: CAIRDSRGTSPGELFF

V: TRBV5-1
J: TRBJ2-3
CDR3: CASSFQGRGGSDTQYF

V: TRBV29-1
J: TRBJ2-1
CDR3: CSVEITSGRYNEQFF

V: TRBV6-1
J: TRBJ2-3
CDR3: CASTEWGLEDTQYF

V: TRBV14
J: TRBJ2-1
CDR3: CASSRLAGSNEQFF

V: TRBV7-9
J: TRBJ2-2
CDR3: CASSIDRGRTGELFF

V: TRBV7-2
J: TRBJ2-7
CDR3: CASSLQAESAYEQYF

V: TRBV5-6
J: TRBJ2-7
CDR3: CASSGGTSVEQYF

V: TRBV21-1
J: TRBJ1-5
CDR3: CASSRVVNQPQHF

V: TRBV20-1
J: TRBJ2-7
CDR3: CSARSGGTHEQYF

V: TRBV5-4
J: TRBJ2-1
CDR3: CASSLLGTGYNGQFF

V: TRBV20-1
J: TRBJ2-5
CDR3: CSARDPGETQYF

V: TRBV5-1
J: TRBJ2-7
CDR3: CASTLGTGQEQYF

V: TRBV10-3
J: TRBJ2-1
CDR3: CAINNVGGDSYNEQFF

V: TRBV6-5
J: TRBJ1-6
CDR3: CASSYTGQGKSPLHF

V: TRBV12-3/TRBV12-4
J: TRBJ1-2
CDR3: CASSFSGLVYGYTF

V: TRBV29-1
J: TRBJ2-7
CDR3: CSVASDSSYEQYF

V: TRBV25-1
J: TRBJ2-2
CDR3: CASSEYGEGNTGELFF

V: TRBV5-6
J: TRBJ2-5
CDR3: CASSLVSSIQETQYF

V: TRBV7-2
J: TRBJ2-1
CDR3: CASSLRGTEQFF

V: TRBV27
J: TRBJ2-7
CDR3: CASSPIRSYEQYF

V: TRBV6-6
J: TRBJ1-5
CDR3: CASSYSGPQHF

V: TRBV20-1
J: TRBJ2-5
CDR3: CSVQYWTSGRETQYF

V: TRBV19
J: TRBJ1-2
CDR3: CASTGPTYGYTF

V: TRBV19
J: TRBJ2-7
CDR3: CASSTGGPREQYF

V: TRBV5-5
J: TRBJ2-3
CDR3: CASSVGPPTDTQYF

V: TRBV12-3/TRBV12-4
J: TRBJ1-4
CDR3: CASRPGQGASNEKLFF

V: TRBV5-8
J: TRBJ1-1
CDR3: CASSQMTRNTEAFF

V: TRBV5-5
J: TRBJ1-3
CDR3: CASSPTGTGGNTIYF

V: TRBV12-3/TRBV12-4
J: TRBJ2-5
CDR3: CATQRVSQETQYF

V: TRBV7-9
J: TRBJ1-1
CDR3: CASNTNRNTEAFF

V: TRBV28
J: TRBJ2-5
CDR3: CASRTSGRGQGETQYF

V: TRBV20-1
J: TRBJ2-3
CDR3: CSALAGGLGDTQYF